The T cell receptor (beta chain) under discussion was sequenced for a study of blood T cell repertoires in COVID-19. Profiled with immunoSEQ multiplex PCR; TCRdb holds only in-frame clones, not every one. The data show 85,000 to 100,000 clones, roughly 76% seen once. With 4 bases clipped from V and 3 bases from J, the junction kept 8 bases outside the gene matches. Germline-derived CDR1 and CDR2 are SGHTA and FQGNSA. The CDR3 is 15 amino acids. This chain connects TRBV7-2 to TRBJ2-7, with 8 bases lining up with TRBD2. The TCR comes from a man older than 75 with COVID-19, enrolled during active disease. The specimen sequenced was peripheral blood. The CDR3 is CASSSRAGAHYEQYF. The CDR3, as DNA: TGTGCCAGCAGCTCCCGAGCGGGAGCGCACTACGAGCAGTACTTC.